This note documents a single TCR beta chain sequence. What it binds is not known. Trimming took off 2 bases at V and 4 bases at J, with 8 bases between the two ends. The CDR3 extends over 13 amino acids. Germline V gene data show CDR1 as MNHEY and CDR2 as SVGAGI. The data are from a study of T-cell memory formation after mild COVID-19. About the study: In these data, TCR clusters were largely donor specific. Findings and caveats of the study: Pre-infection memory held some responding clones, suggesting pre-existing cross-reactive T cells responded.

MiXCR was run by TCRdb on the 5' RACE reads, yielding one entry per CDR3 protein. The sample lists under 300,000 distinct CDR3 sequences, roughly 18% occurring once. The J gene is TRBJ1-2, the V gene TRBV6-5; D is undetermined. The origin of this receptor is a man in his late teens or twenties who had mild COVID-19 (a few samples of this study predate the infection). Cell type and time point are not known. Sequenced material: PBMCs or a T cell subset sorted from them (not recorded which). The CDR3 coding sequence is TGTGCCAGCAGTTACGGACGGGGCTATGGCTACACCTTC. This sequence encodes CASSYGRGYGYTF.